Presented here are 3 T cell receptor beta chains from one specimen sequenced in a study of blood T cell repertoires in COVID-19. TCRdb's copy holds only in-frame clones and misses some; the assay was immunoSEQ multiplex PCR. Of tens of thousands of clones detected, around 80% appear once; the ten largest clones hold just over 20%. Sequencing input: peripheral blood. Source of these receptors: a human donor in a cohort sampled during active COVID-19.

The rearrangement links TRBV3-1 (or the pseudogene TRBV3-2) to TRBJ2-1; 7 nucleotides align to TRBD1. Germline values: CDR1 LGHDT, CDR2 YNNKEL (reference sequence). The CDR3 is 15 residues long. The junction had 1 base not matched to a gene; V was cut back by 0 bases and J by 2 bases. The chain's CDR3 is CASSQEDRPYNEQFF. CDR3 nucleotide sequence: TGTGCCAGCAGCCAAGAGGACAGGCCCTACAATGAGCAGTTCTTC.

V is TRBV27 and J is TRBJ2-3, with a tentative D call TRBD1 (5 bases). Per germline, CDR1 MNHEY and CDR2 SMNVEV (reference sequence). Trimming left V 5 bases short and J 3 bases short, with 18 bases between. The CDR3 spans 16 residues. CDR3 in DNA: TGTGCCAGCAGTGTGCTCAGGGTGGATTGGACAGATACGCAGTATTTT. It yields the protein CASSVLRVDWTDTQYF.

This chain connects TRBV19 to TRBJ2-1, with 7 bases lining up with TRBD1. This CDR3 has 14 amino acids. Germline V lookup: CDR1 LNHDA, CDR2 SQIVND (reference sequence). V shed 10 bases and J 6 bases; nucleotides not matched to a gene: 12. CDR3 sequence reads: CATQVQGSFNEQFF. CDR3 bases: TGTGCCACCCAAGTACAGGGGTCTTTCAATGAGCAGTTCTTC.